The 18 T cell receptor beta chains reported below all come from one sample, sequenced in a study of T cell repertoires in cytomegalovirus infection. From the reads, TCRdb called clonotypes with MiXCR, one entry per CDR3 protein. The sample yields under 150,000 distinct CDR3 sequences, about 10% seen once. The material sequenced was PBMCs. These TCRs come from a human donor in good health (CMV status not recorded). Some clones in this sample may be carry-over from other donors' samples.

This clonotype appeared many times. The rearrangement links TRBV7-2 to TRBJ1-2; D uncertain. From germline, CDR1 is SGHTA and CDR2 FQGNSA. Trimming pared 1 base from V and 8 bases from J, leaving 11 bases between. The CDR3 is 13 residues long. The CDR3 nucleotides read TGTGCCAGCAGCTTAGAGCGTAGTTGGGGCTACACCTTC. Its protein is CASSLERSWGYTF.

Ten or more counts support this clonotype. The CDR3 region is CASRQGFPDTQYF. The CDR3, as DNA: TGTGCCTCCCGACAGGGCTTCCCAGATACGCAGTATTTT. J is TRBJ2-3 and V is TRBV27, with 7 positions matching TRBD1. Germline CDR1 MNHEY, CDR2 SMNVEV (reference sequence). The V gene end was trimmed by 11 bases and the J gene end by 4 bases; junction bases not matched to a gene: 9. This CDR3 contains 13 residues.

This clonotype was observed many times. This chain joins TRBV20-1 and TRBJ1-6; maybe TRBD1 (5 bases). CDR1 and CDR2 (germline): DFQATT, SNEGSKA (reference sequence). There are 16 residues in the CDR3. V dropped 0 bases and J dropped 7 bases, with 16 bases sitting between them. In DNA, the CDR3 is TGCAGTGCTAGAGATCAAAGGGGTTACTCGAATTCACCCCTCCACTTT. Protein sequence: CSARDQRGYSNSPLHF.

This clonotype was seen repeatedly, ten times or more. The chain is built from TRBV10-3 and TRBJ1-2; 7 positions match TRBD1. Germline V gives CDR1 ENHRY, CDR2 SYGVKD. Trimming cost V 10 bases and J 6 bases; bases outside gene matches: 11. The CDR3 length is 13 residues. The CDR3 sequence is CATGQNTGNGYTF. In DNA form, the CDR3 reads TGTGCCACGGGACAGAACACTGGTAATGGCTACACCTTC.

Many counts were recorded for this clonotype. The rearrangement links TRBV2 to TRBJ2-1, with a possible D match to TRBD2 (6 bases). Trimming cost V 2 bases and J 7 bases, with 15 bases left between them. Germline-derived CDR1 and CDR2 are SNHLY and FYNNEI. This CDR3 has 15 residues. Here the CDR3 DNA reads TGTGCCAGCAGTGAATTGGGGGGACCAACAAATGAGCAGTTCTTC. Protein product: CASSELGGPTNEQFF.

This clonotype was detected many times. The V call is TRBV12-3 or TRBV12-4, the J call TRBJ1-1; D possibly corresponds to TRBD1 (6 bases). The CDR3 contains 13 residues. The V end was cut by 5 bases, the J end by 1 base, with 8 bases between. The CDR3 DNA reads as TGTGCCAGCAGTCCGGGACAGAACACTGAAGCTTTCTTT. This sequence encodes CASSPGQNTEAFF.

This clonotype was counted between two and nine times. The chain has TRBV19 and TRBJ1-5; no firm D call. V dropped 8 bases and J dropped 1 base, with 12 bases sitting between them. From germline, CDR1 is LNHDA and CDR2 SQIVND (reference sequence). This CDR3 has 14 residues. The CDR3 DNA sequence: TGTGCCAGTGGAAGCGGGGAGAGCAATCAGCCCCAGCATTTT. This codes for CASGSGESNQPQHF.

This clonotype showed up just a few times. The chain employs TRBV28 and TRBJ1-2; D remains unclear. CDR1 is MDHEN, CDR2 SYDVKM, per germline. CDR3 size: 12 residues. With 7 bases removed from V and 2 bases from J, the gap between germline ends came to 8 bases. CDR3 nucleotides: TGTGCCAGCACCCCGGCGAACTATGGCTACACCTTC. Translated, it gives CASTPANYGYTF.

This clonotype turned up a few times. The genes are TRBV25-1 and TRBJ1-2; 8 bases match TRBD1. The CDR3 consists of 17 residues. Germline V gene data show CDR1 as MGHDK and CDR2 as SYGVNS. Trimming took 1 base from V and 2 from J; bases not matched to a gene: 9. CDR3 DNA sequence: TGTGCCAGCAGTGAATCCGCATTGACAGGGGAAAACTATGGCTACACCTTC. This translates into CASSESALTGENYGYTF.

The rearrangement uses TRBV20-1 and TRBJ2-6, with 12 bases identical to TRBD2. The V segment lost 5 bases and the J segment 1 base; nucleotides outside the gene matches: 6. The CDR3 extends over 17 amino acids. Germline V lookup: CDR1 DFQATT, CDR2 SNEGSKA (reference sequence). CDR3 coding DNA: TGCAGTGCTCGAAGACTAGCGGGGGATTCTGGGGCCAACGTCCTGACTTTC. Amino acid sequence: CSARRLAGDSGANVLTF.

Details on this clonotype: This may arise from a read error, as a much more abundant clone is one base away. This chain joins TRBV28 and TRBJ1-2, with D possibly being TRBD1 (6 bases). CDR1 is MDHEN and CDR2 is SYDVKM in the germline V gene. The CDR3 has 15 residues. V was cut by 3 bases and J by 7 bases, with 18 bases left in between. CDR3 in DNA: TGTGCCAGCAGTTTCCAAAATGACAGGCTCTTTGGCTACACCTTC. It is translated as CASSFQNDRLFGYTF.

This clonotype was seen at least ten times. The rearrangement joins TRBV25-1 to TRBJ1-1; TRBD1 might be the D (5 bases). Trimming left V 8 bases short and J 1 base short, with 17 bases between. Germline V CDR1 and CDR2: MGHDK, SYGVNS. The CDR3 consists of 15 residues. Here the CDR3 reads CASQPLGGENTEAFF. The CDR3 coding sequence is TGTGCCAGCCAACCCCTTGGGGGAGAGAACACTGAAGCTTTCTTT.

This clonotype was recorded at least ten times. The chain is built from TRBV7-2 and TRBJ1-1; 9 positions agree with TRBD1. The germline V gene encodes CDR1 SGHTA and CDR2 FQGNSA. The CDR3 loop spans 15 amino acids. Unmatched junction bases numbered 7, after V lost 4 bases and J lost 4 bases. The CDR3 DNA reads as TGTGCCAGCAGCTCCACAGGGGGCCGGGGCACTGAAGCTTTCTTT. Amino acid sequence: CASSSTGGRGTEAFF. Based on the CDR3 plus reference TRBV7-2 and TRBJ1-1, the full variable domain is GAGVSQSPSNKVTEKGKDVELRCDPISGHTALYWYRQSLGQGLEFLIYFQGNSAPDKSGLPSDRFSAERTGGSVSTLTIQRTQQEDSAVYLCASSSTGGRGTEAFFGQGTRLTVV.

Regarding this clonotype: A read error may explain this, as a much larger clone is one base away. The chain links TRBV4-2 to TRBJ1-6; D unclear. The CDR3 contains 14 residues. Germline-derived CDR1 and CDR2 are LGHNA and YNFKEQ. The CDR3 sequence: CARSQENRNSPLHF. CDR3 DNA: TGTGCCAGAAGCCAAGAAAACAGAAATTCACCCCTCCACTTT.

To note about this clonotype: This could be a read error, since a much larger clone is one nucleotide away. DNA for the CDR3: TGCGCCAGCAGCCACCACAGGGGGGGAAAACTGTTTTTT. Translating it yields CASSHHRGGKLFF. The V gene is TRBV4-1, the J gene TRBJ1-4; 8 positions match TRBD1. This CDR3 contains 13 residues. Trimming removed 3 bases from V and 10 bases from J; junction bases left unmatched: 4. Per the germline V gene, CDR1 is MGHRA and CDR2 is YSYEKL.

This clonotype was seen ten or more times. This chain joins TRBV12-3 or TRBV12-4 and TRBJ2-7, with 10 nucleotides matching TRBD1. This CDR3 has 16 amino acids. Trimming removed 5 bases from V and 2 bases from J; junction bases left unmatched: 9. The CDR3 DNA follows: TGTGCCAGCAGTCCCGGGACAGGGGCCTCTACCTACGAGCAGTACTTC. Protein sequence: CASSPGTGASTYEQYF.

This clonotype occurred many times. This CDR3 is missing its conserved last phenylalanine or tryptophan, likely due to a read error. It is unclear where the CDR3 begins or ends on the DNA, so no DNA is shown, and the CDR3 is as TCRdb lists it. This sequence joins TRBV20-1 and TRBJ1-2; the D call TRBD1 from the table was never checked on the DNA. The CDR3 sequence runs 8 residues, both termini included. The germline CDR1 and CDR2 sequences are DFQATT and SNEGSKA (reference sequence). This chain's CDR3 is CSAPRDHL.

This clonotype was detected many times. The chain carries TRBV29-1 and TRBJ1-5; D gene ambiguous. The V and J ends lost 0 bases and 3 bases respectively, with 6 bases between them. The CDR3 is 13 amino acids. From germline, CDR1 is SQVTM and CDR2 ANQGSEA. CDR3 DNA: TGCAGCGTTGAAGACGCCCCCAATCAGCCCCAGCATTTT. This gives the protein CSVEDAPNQPQHF.